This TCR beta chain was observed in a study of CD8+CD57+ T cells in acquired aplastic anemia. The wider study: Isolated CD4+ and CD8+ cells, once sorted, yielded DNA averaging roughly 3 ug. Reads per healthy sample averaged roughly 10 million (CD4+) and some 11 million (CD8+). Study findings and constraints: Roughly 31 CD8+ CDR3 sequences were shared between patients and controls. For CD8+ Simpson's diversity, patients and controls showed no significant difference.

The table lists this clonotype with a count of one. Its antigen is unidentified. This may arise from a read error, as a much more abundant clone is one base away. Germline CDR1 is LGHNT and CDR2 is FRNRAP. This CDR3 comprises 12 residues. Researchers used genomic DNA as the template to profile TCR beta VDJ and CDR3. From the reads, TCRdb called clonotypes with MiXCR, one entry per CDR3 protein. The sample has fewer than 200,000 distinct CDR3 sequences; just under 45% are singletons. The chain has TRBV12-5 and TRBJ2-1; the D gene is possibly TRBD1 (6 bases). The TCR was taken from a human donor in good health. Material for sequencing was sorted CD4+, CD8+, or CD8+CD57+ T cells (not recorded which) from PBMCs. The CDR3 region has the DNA TGTGCTAGTGGCACAGGGTGGAATGAGCAGCTCTTC. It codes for CASGTGWNEQLF.